The source of this T cell receptor (beta chain) is a study of blood T cell repertoires in COVID-19. Methods used by the authors: From reference gene primer amplification, estimates of nucleated cell counts were derived. Profiled with immunoSEQ multiplex PCR; TCRdb holds only in-frame clones, not every one. V, J and clone size are taken as reported in that table, and D and trimming were inferred from the DNA itself. The data contain roughly 200,000 clones, about 91% of them seen just once; the ten biggest clones take up 9% to 12%. This CDR3 region has 13 residues. The V end was cut by 3 bases, the J end by 1 base, with 8 bases between. Germline values: CDR1 SGHRS, CDR2 YFSETQ.

The chain employs TRBV5-1 and TRBJ2-7; D is unresolved. Sequencing was done on a sample of PBMCs or T cells enriched from blood (not recorded which). The receptor was derived from a man between 18 and 35 years old with acute COVID-19. DNA of the CDR3: TGCGCCAGCAGCTCCCTAACGTCCTACGAGCAGTACTTC. Residues: CASSSLTSYEQYF.